This T cell receptor (beta chain) was retrieved from a study of siplizumab effects on memory and regulatory T cells. Unstimulated naive, memory, effector memory and TEMRA subsets were subjected to sequencing in three donor pairs. The CDR3 runs to 16 residues. V was pared by 4 bases and J by 0 bases, with 14 bases between. Germline CDR1 and CDR2: MGHRA and YSYEKL. Study outcomes and limitations: Memory cells that were CD4+ and unstimulated gave rise to alloreactive sequences, which siplizumab significantly reduced.

Method: immunoSEQ multiplex PCR; TCRdb's copy keeps in-frame clones and lacks some. Altogether fewer than 8,000 clones are present, around three fifths being singletons, with the ten largest covering approximately 16%. In its sample, this clone was seen a few times. Its antigen is as yet unknown. The material sequenced was effector memory CD8+ T cells sorted from blood. Subset in this sample: unstimulated CD8+ effector memory T cells. This TCR derives from a human donor in good health. V gene TRBV4-1 combines with J gene TRBJ2-3; D remains ambiguous. CDR3 DNA sequence: TGCGCCAGCAGCCCGGAAGCGAGTTCTAGCACAGATACGCAGTATTTT. As protein: CASSPEASSSTDTQYF.